Presented here are 5 T cell receptor beta chains from one specimen sequenced in a study of shared clonotypes between healthy human individuals. Naive CD8 cells lacked CD45RO, underwent positive selection for CCR7 and left out terminally differentiated effector memory CD45RA+ cells. The data were produced by immunoSEQ multiplex PCR, yet TCRdb's version contains in-frame clones alone and is incomplete. The repertoire holds around 1.9 million clones, approximately 94% seen once, with under 2% in the top ten. What was sequenced was naive CD8+ T cells from PBMCs. The receptors originated from a man between 18 and 35 years old in good health. Some clones in this sample may be carry-over from other donors' samples.

The chain couples TRBV5-1 to TRBJ2-5, with TRBD1 matching over 9 bases. This CDR3 region has 17 residues. Losses at the gene ends were 0 bases for V and 2 bases for J; bases not matched to a gene: 8. The germline V gene has CDR1 SGHRS and CDR2 YFSETQ. The CDR3 nucleotides read TGCGCCAGCAGCTTGGCGAGGAGGGACAGGGAGCAAGAGACCCAGTACTTC. Amino acids: CASSLARRDREQETQYF.

The chain links TRBV7-9 to TRBJ1-1; no clear D. CDR1 and CDR2 (germline): SEHNR, FQNEAQ (reference sequence). The CDR3 length is 10 residues. Trimming left V 5 bases short and J 7 bases short, with 5 bases between. The CDR3 loop is CASSRHEAFF. Here the CDR3 DNA reads TGTGCCAGCAGCAGACATGAAGCTTTCTTT.

This clone came up a few times. The chain links TRBV13 to TRBJ2-7; the match to TRBD2 covers 8 bases. Germline CDR1 and CDR2: PRHDT and FYEKMQ (reference sequence). This CDR3 spans 16 amino acids. The J segment lost 3 bases and the V segment lost 6 bases, leaving 13 bases of the junction unmatched. DNA of the CDR3: TGTGCCAGCAGGGCGAATAGCGGGAAACGTAGCTACGAGCAGTACTTC. This codes for CASRANSGKRSYEQYF. The full variable domain, in which reference TRBV13 and TRBJ2-7 provide the parts outside the CDR3, is AAGVIQSPRHLIKEKRETATLKCYPIPRHDTVYWYQQGPGQDPQFLISFYEKMQSDKGSIPDRFSAQQFSDYHSELNMSSLELGDSALYFCASRANSGKRSYEQYFGPGTRLTVT.

This sequence joins TRBV27 and TRBJ1-4; D is possibly TRBD1 (5 bases). Trimming shortened V by 4 bases and J by 6 bases, and 21 bases separated the two germline ends. CDR1 and CDR2 (germline): MNHEY, SMNVEV (reference sequence). CDR3 size: 17 residues. The CDR3, as DNA: TGTGCCAGCAGTTCCCGGGACCGCCCCGCATTATATGAAAAACTGTTTTTT. Its translation: CASSSRDRPALYEKLFF.

The J gene is TRBJ1-2, the V gene TRBV30, with D possibly matching TRBD1 (5 bases). V was pared by 7 bases and J by 0 bases, with 24 bases between. The CDR3 spans 17 residues. The germline gives CDR1 GTSNPN, CDR2 SVGIG (reference sequence). CDR3 in amino acids: CASHIRDPLEPNYGYTF. CDR3 nucleotide sequence: TGTGCCTCTCATATCCGGGACCCTCTCGAACCTAACTATGGCTACACCTTC.